These 18 T cell receptor beta chains originate from one sample sequenced in a study of blood T cell repertoires in COVID-19. Sequencing was performed with immunoSEQ multiplex PCR; in TCRdb, only in-frame clones are kept and a portion is missing. The data show 250,000 to 300,000 clones, roughly 84% seen once. The specimen sequenced was peripheral blood. These receptors originate from a woman between 18 and 29 years old with acute or convalescent COVID-19.

The chain has TRBV27 and TRBJ2-6; weak D call: TRBD1 (6 bases). This CDR3 is built from 15 residues. V lost 7 bases, J lost 2 bases, and 12 bases lay in between. Germline V gene lookup returns CDR1 MNHEY and CDR2 SMNVEV (reference sequence). Here the CDR3 reads CASTKEGAGANVLTF. The DNA for the CDR3 is TGTGCCAGCACCAAAGAGGGGGCTGGGGCCAACGTCCTGACTTTC.

This sequence joins TRBV6-2 or TRBV6-3 and TRBJ1-1; possibly TRBD1 for D (5 bases). CDR1 MNHEY and CDR2 SVGEGT come from the germline V gene. V lost 2 bases to trimming and J lost 6 bases, with 13 bases between them. The CDR3 contains 14 residues. The CDR3 DNA is TGTGCCAGCAGTTACGGAGTCAGGGTGGCTGAAGCTTTCTTT. Its protein product is CASSYGVRVAEAFF.

The chain couples TRBV5-1 to TRBJ1-2; 10 positions match TRBD1. Germline V gene lookup returns CDR1 SGHRS and CDR2 YFSETQ. The trim removed 2 bases at V and 7 bases at J, leaving 17 bases unmatched. The CDR3 loop spans 18 amino acids. The CDR3 loop reads CASSLATSGQTGGGGYTF. DNA of the CDR3: TGCGCCAGCAGCTTAGCCACCTCCGGACAGACAGGGGGCGGTGGCTACACCTTC.

The gene calls are TRBV18 and TRBJ2-1, with TRBD2 matching over 9 bases. V dropped 1 base and J dropped 8; count of bases not matched to a gene: 0. Germline V lookup: CDR1 KGHSH, CDR2 LQKENI. This CDR3 spans 13 amino acids. CDR3 loop: CASSPLAGDEQFF. The CDR3 DNA reads as TGTGCCAGCTCACCACTAGCGGGAGATGAGCAGTTCTTC.

The V call is TRBV4-1, the J call TRBJ2-7, with a weak D call TRBD2 (6 bases). The CDR3 is 15 residues long. V gave up 4 bases and J gave up 2 bases, with 15 bases separating them. From germline, CDR1 is MGHRA and CDR2 YSYEKL. As DNA, the CDR3 is TGCGCCAGCAGCCCAAACCAGGGACTCACCTACGAGCAGTACTTC. Translation gives CASSPNQGLTYEQYF.

The J gene is TRBJ2-1, the V gene TRBV3-1 (or the pseudogene TRBV3-2); no definite D call. The CDR3 loop spans 13 amino acids. The germline V gene encodes CDR1 LGHDT and CDR2 YNNKEL (reference sequence). The germline V and J ends were trimmed by 0 bases and 13 bases, with 13 bases remaining between them. This CDR3 is CASSQDRSPVQFF. CDR3 bases: TGTGCCAGCAGCCAAGACAGGTCTCCAGTCCAGTTCTTC.

The chain is built from TRBV19 and TRBJ1-4, with 10 bases matching TRBD1. The J segment lost 7 bases and the V segment lost 10 bases, leaving 6 bases of the junction unmatched. Germline loops: CDR1 LNHDA, CDR2 SQIVND (reference sequence). The CDR3 sequence is 13 residues long. CDR3 residues: CATRDRGREKLFF. In nucleotides, the CDR3 is TGTGCCACCCGGGACAGGGGACGTGAAAAACTGTTTTTT.

This clone was detected once. This chain joins TRBV30 and TRBJ2-4; 8 bases fit TRBD1. The CDR3 is 16 amino acids. The J segment lost 4 bases and the V segment lost 0 bases, leaving 8 bases of the junction unmatched. Germline loops: CDR1 GTSNPN, CDR2 SVGIG (reference sequence). The CDR3 DNA follows: TGTGCCTGGAGTGTACAGAACAGGGGGACAAAAAACATTCAGTACTTC. This gives the protein CAWSVQNRGTKNIQYF.

Many counts were recorded for this clone. V gene TRBV7-6 combines with J gene TRBJ2-3; 7 bases fit TRBD2. CDR1 and CDR2 (germline): SGHVS, FNYEAQ. This CDR3 has 15 amino acids. The trim removed 4 bases at V and 2 bases at J, leaving 6 bases unmatched. CDR3 coding DNA: TGTGCCAGCAGCTCCCAGGGACTAACCACAGATACGCAGTATTTT. Residues: CASSSQGLTTDTQYF.

The chain employs TRBV19 and TRBJ1-1, with TRBD1 as a possible D gene (6 bases). The CDR3 loop spans 15 amino acids. Germline V CDR1 and CDR2: LNHDA, SQIVND (reference sequence). V shed 0 bases and J shed 3 bases, with 11 bases lying between them. The CDR3 nucleotides read TGTGCCAGTAGTATAGATACCGCAGGGGACACTGAAGCTTTCTTT. Protein: CASSIDTAGDTEAFF.

V gene TRBV18 combines with J gene TRBJ2-7, with a weak D call TRBD2 (6 bases). Looked up from germline, CDR1 is KGHSH and CDR2 is LQKENI. V was cut by 0 bases and J by 4 bases, with 13 bases left in between. This CDR3 is built from 15 residues. CDR3 residues: CASSPPDYPSYEQYF. The CDR3 region has the DNA TGTGCCAGCTCACCACCGGACTACCCCTCGTACGAGCAGTACTTC.

In its sample, this clone was seen many times. V usage is TRBV29-1 and J usage is TRBJ1-1, with 7 bases matching TRBD1. Trimming took 7 bases from V and 1 from J; bases not matched to a gene: 0. CDR3 length equals 11 residues. Germline V gene sequence: CDR1 SQVTM, CDR2 ANQGSEA. In DNA, the CDR3 is TGCAGCGGGACAGGGAACACTGAAGCTTTCTTT. Translation gives CSGTGNTEAFF.

The chain employs TRBV7-9 and TRBJ2-3; no reliable D call. The CDR3 has 14 amino acids. In germline, CDR1 is SEHNR, CDR2 FQNEAQ (reference sequence). V was shortened by 5 bases and J by 0 bases, with 9 bases between the two germline ends. The chain's CDR3 is CASSADISTDTQYF. The DNA of the CDR3 is TGTGCCAGCAGCGCCGACATCAGCACAGATACGCAGTATTTT.

The V gene is TRBV30, the J gene TRBJ2-7, with D possibly being TRBD2 (6 bases). Trimming pared 0 bases from V and 2 bases from J, leaving 11 bases between. Germline loops: CDR1 GTSNPN, CDR2 SVGIG (reference sequence). This CDR3 has 14 residues. For the CDR3, the DNA is TGTGCCTGGAGTGTACTGGAGGGCCCCTACGAGCAGTACTTC. It specifies CAWSVLEGPYEQYF.

This chain joins TRBV27 and TRBJ2-7; D perhaps matches TRBD2 (6 bases). Germline V gives CDR1 MNHEY, CDR2 SMNVEV (reference sequence). The CDR3 has 13 amino acids. The V end lost 5 bases, the J end lost 0 bases, and 8 bases lay between the germline ends. CDR3 in DNA: TGTGCCAGCAGTCGGGACTTCTCCTACGAGCAGTACTTC. Protein product: CASSRDFSYEQYF.

This clone was counted between two and nine times. The rearrangement uses TRBV7-2 and TRBJ1-1; D unclear. The germline V gene encodes CDR1 SGHTA and CDR2 FQGNSA. This CDR3 spans 14 amino acids. V was shortened by 2 bases and J by 5 bases, with 12 bases between the two germline ends. CDR3: CASSLQVGRTEAFF. In nucleotides, the CDR3 is TGTGCCAGCAGCTTACAGGTCGGGAGGACTGAAGCTTTCTTT. The variable domain in full, completed from reference TRBV7-2 and TRBJ1-1, reads GAGVSQSPSNKVTEKGKDVELRCDPISGHTALYWYRQSLGQGLEFLIYFQGNSAPDKSGLPSDRFSAERTGGSVSTLTIQRTQQEDSAVYLCASSLQVGRTEAFFGQGTRLTVV.

J is TRBJ2-1 and V is TRBV5-6; tentative D call: TRBD2 (7 bases). CDR1 and CDR2 (germline): SGHDT, YYEEEE. CDR3 size: 15 residues. V lost 2 bases to trimming and J lost 6 bases, with 15 bases between them. The CDR3 protein is CASSFGGLGVNEQFF. The CDR3 DNA sequence: TGTGCCAGCAGCTTCGGGGGGCTGGGAGTCAATGAGCAGTTCTTC.

This rearrangement joins TRBV6-2 or TRBV6-3 to TRBJ2-7; D is possibly TRBD2 (6 bases). The length of the CDR3 is 16 residues. Germline values: CDR1 MNHEY, CDR2 SVGEGT. The V gene lost 4 bases and the J gene lost 5 bases, with 21 bases spanning the gap. CDR3 bases: TGTGCCAGCAGTTTCCTCGTCCGGGAGTCGAGGGACGAGCAGTACTTC. Translated, it gives CASSFLVRESRDEQYF.